One and the same sample provided the 9 T cell receptor beta chains below, sequenced in a study of blood T cell repertoires in COVID-19 (dated by TCRdb to the early 2020s). Library preparation used the immunoSEQ multiplex PCR assay. The clones in this table, taken by TCRdb from immuneACCESS, are in-frame only. Not every clone is retained; where verified, under half of the shortfall comes from an unresolved V gene, and the cause of the rest is unknown. This sample has approximately 50,000 clones in its table, and 75% to 95% of those were observed once. Less than 7.5% of the sample rests with the top ten. Source material: peripheral blood. These receptors all come from a man in his fifties or sixties with active COVID-19.

This clone was found once. CDR3 amino acids: CASSWDSSTDTQYF. The CDR3 region has the DNA TGCGCCAGCAGCTGGGACAGTAGCACAGATACGCAGTATTTT. The chain joins TRBV5-1 to TRBJ2-3; 7 nucleotides align to TRBD1. Germline values: CDR1 SGHRS, CDR2 YFSETQ. V lost 3 bases, J lost 0 bases, and 1 base stayed unmatched. There are 14 residues in the CDR3.

CDR3 protein: CASSVLIQGAGDTQYF. The CDR3 nucleotides are TGTGCCAGCAGCGTCCTGATACAGGGGGCCGGGGATACGCAGTATTTT. The genes are TRBV9 and TRBJ2-3; 9 nucleotides align to TRBD1. The germline V gene has CDR1 SGDLS and CDR2 YYNGEE. The CDR3 loop spans 16 amino acids. J gave up 6 bases and V 2 bases, and 10 bases lay outside the gene matches.

J is TRBJ1-6 and V is TRBV7-6; TRBD1 is a possible D gene (6 bases). The V and J ends lost 5 bases and 9 bases respectively, with 20 bases between them. The CDR3 is made up of 16 amino acids. The germline V gene encodes CDR1 SGHVS and CDR2 FNYEAQ. CDR3 in amino acids: CASSLTTGTLPSPLHF. In nucleotides, the CDR3 is TGTGCCAGCAGCCTCACCACCGGGACATTGCCTTCACCCCTCCACTTT.

This rearrangement joins TRBV11-2 to TRBJ1-2, with 10 bases fitting TRBD1. V was pared by 6 bases and J by 1 base, with 8 bases of the junction left unmatched. The CDR3 has 16 amino acids. Germline loops: CDR1 SGHAT, CDR2 FQNNGV. The CDR3 nucleotides read TGTGCCAGCAGACCCCCCGGGACAGGGGATAACTATGGCTACACCTTC. This translates into CASRPPGTGDNYGYTF. The whole variable domain, filled in from reference TRBV11-2 and TRBJ1-2, reads EAGVAQSPRYKIIEKRQSVAFWCNPISGHATLYWYQQILGQGPKLLIQFQNNGVVDDSQLPKDRFSAERLKGVDSTLKIQPAKLEDSAVYLCASRPPGTGDNYGYTFGSGTRLTVV.

V usage is TRBV5-4 and J usage is TRBJ2-7, with 7 bases fitting TRBD1. CDR3 length equals 15 residues. The trim removed 0 bases at V and 4 bases at J, leaving 7 bases unmatched. Per germline, CDR1 SGHNT and CDR2 YYREEE (reference sequence). Written as DNA, the CDR3 is TGTGCCAGCAGCTTGGCAGGGACAGCTCCTTACGAGCAGTACTTC. Translated: CASSLAGTAPYEQYF.

V and J are TRBV4-1 and TRBJ2-7, with D maybe TRBD1 (6 bases). V was trimmed by 1 base and J by 2 bases, leaving 18 bases between them. There are 17 residues in the CDR3. Per germline, CDR1 MGHRA and CDR2 YSYEKL. The DNA for the CDR3 is TGCGCCAGCAGCCAAGTCTTGAGACAGGCGTCGCCCTACGAGCAGTACTTC. It specifies CASSQVLRQASPYEQYF.

CDR3 region: CAWTTRLAGYEQYF. As DNA, the CDR3 is TGTGCCTGGACGACGAGACTAGCAGGCTACGAGCAGTACTTC. The chain recombines TRBV30 with TRBJ2-7; 7 bases line up with TRBD2. The junction had 9 bases not matched to a gene; V was cut back by 4 bases and J by 3 bases. The CDR3 consists of 14 residues. Germline CDR1 and CDR2: GTSNPN and SVGIG (reference sequence).

V and J are TRBV19 and TRBJ1-6; maybe TRBD1 (5 bases). This CDR3 spans 14 amino acids. Per the germline V gene, CDR1 is LNHDA and CDR2 is SQIVND (reference sequence). Trimming left V 5 bases short and J 7 bases short, with 12 bases between. Written as DNA, the CDR3 is TGTGCCAGTAGTTCCAGGGTTGGCAATTCACCCCTCCACTTT. Its translation: CASSSRVGNSPLHF.

The chain carries TRBV7-2 and TRBJ2-3, with a possible D match to TRBD1 (7 bases). With 2 bases removed from V and 6 bases from J, the gap between germline ends came to 27 bases. The germline V gene has CDR1 SGHTA and CDR2 FQGNSA. This CDR3 spans 19 amino acids. The CDR3 protein is CASSLSPIDQGGARDTQYF. The CDR3 region has the DNA TGTGCCAGCAGCTTAAGCCCTATTGACCAGGGGGGCGCAAGGGATACGCAGTATTTT. The full variable domain, rest sourced from reference TRBV7-2 and TRBJ2-3, is GAGVSQSPSNKVTEKGKDVELRCDPISGHTALYWYRQSLGQGLEFLIYFQGNSAPDKSGLPSDRFSAERTGGSVSTLTIQRTQQEDSAVYLCASSLSPIDQGGARDTQYFGPGTRLTVL.